This T cell receptor beta chain was sequenced in a study of immune evolution from preneoplasia to lung adenocarcinoma. Overall study findings and caveats: Top clone share appeared to fall from AAH through AIS, MIA, adenocarcinoma. Later-stage lesions appeared to have more T cells, more diversity, less clonality.

There are 14 residues in the CDR3. Germline-derived CDR1 and CDR2 are SEHNR and FQNEAQ (reference sequence). V gave up 5 bases and J gave up 4 bases; unmatched junction bases: 7. After pathologic assessment, macro-dissection selected premalignant or tumor cells for extraction. Libraries were prepared by immunoSEQ multiplex PCR; TCRdb keeps only in-frame clonotypes and omits some of them. The table lists 10,000 to 13,000 clones, 82% of them singletons. For this clone: Antigen specificity is unknown.

Sequences were obtained from FFPE minimally invasive lung adenocarcinoma tissue. The clonotype originates from a person aged 65 to 79 with lung adenocarcinoma. The rearrangement joins TRBV7-9 to TRBJ2-5; 7 bases agree with TRBD2. CDR3: CASSPETSRETQYF. The CDR3, as DNA: TGTGCCAGCAGCCCTGAGACTAGCCGAGAGACCCAGTACTTC.